This entry features one TCR beta chain sequence. No antigen is known for it. This sample was taken from a study of T cells expressing NK-cell markers. Whole-study context: Sorted CD3+CD56-NKG2C+, CD3+CD56+NKG2C+ and CD3+CD56+NKG2C- T cells supplied the TCR beta repertoires. With respect to HCMV, seven of the eight sequenced donors were seropositive, and one was seronegative. Study-wide results and limits: Each of a handful of donors carried dominant NKG2C+ clonotypes accounting for about 1.0-7.0% of CD8+ T cells. Where four donors were concerned, these clonotypes also led the CD3+CD56-NKG2C+ fraction.

TCRdb reanalyzed the 5' RACE reads and collapses them to one entry per CDR3 protein, without DNA. The sample's table shows about 460,000 distinct CDR3 sequences. Germline assignment: CDR1 LNHNV and CDR2 YYDKDF (reference sequence). CDR3 length: 17 residues. This receptor was taken from a woman between 45 and 65 years old in good health. This chain joins TRBV15 and TRBJ2-3; TCRdb picks TRBD2, but there is no DNA to check that call. The material sequenced was blood T cells: a sorted CD56 or NKG2C T cell subset, CD4+ or CD8+ T cells, or bulk PBMC T cells (not recorded which). The CDR3 reads CATSQGGGGTSTDTQYF.